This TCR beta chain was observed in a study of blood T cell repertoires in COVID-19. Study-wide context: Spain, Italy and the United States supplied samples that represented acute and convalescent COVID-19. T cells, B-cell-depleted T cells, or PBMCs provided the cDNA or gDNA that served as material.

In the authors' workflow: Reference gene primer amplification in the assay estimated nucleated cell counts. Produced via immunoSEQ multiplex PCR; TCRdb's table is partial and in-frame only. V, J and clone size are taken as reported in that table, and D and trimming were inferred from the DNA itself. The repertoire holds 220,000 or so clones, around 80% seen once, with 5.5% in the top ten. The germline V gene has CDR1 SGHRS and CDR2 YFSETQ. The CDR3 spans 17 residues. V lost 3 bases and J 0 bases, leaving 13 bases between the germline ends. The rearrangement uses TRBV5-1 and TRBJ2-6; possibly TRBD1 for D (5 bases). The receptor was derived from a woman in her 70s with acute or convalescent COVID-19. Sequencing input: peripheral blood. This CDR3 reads CASSSTVISSGANVLTF. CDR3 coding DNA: TGCGCCAGCAGCTCGACAGTTATCAGCTCTGGGGCCAACGTCCTGACTTTC.